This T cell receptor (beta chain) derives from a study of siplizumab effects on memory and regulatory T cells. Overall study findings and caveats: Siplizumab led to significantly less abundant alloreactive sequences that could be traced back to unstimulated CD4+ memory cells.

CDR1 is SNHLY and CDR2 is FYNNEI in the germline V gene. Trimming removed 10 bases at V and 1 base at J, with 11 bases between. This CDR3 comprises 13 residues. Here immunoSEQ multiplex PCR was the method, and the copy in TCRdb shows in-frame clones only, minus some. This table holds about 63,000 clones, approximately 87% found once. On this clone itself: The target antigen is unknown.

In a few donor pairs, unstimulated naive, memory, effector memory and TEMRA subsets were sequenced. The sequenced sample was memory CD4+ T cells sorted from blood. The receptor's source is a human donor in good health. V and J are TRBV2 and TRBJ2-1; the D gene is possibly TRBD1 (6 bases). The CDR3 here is CATQGGSYNEQFF. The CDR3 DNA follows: TGTGCCACCCAAGGGGGATCCTACAATGAGCAGTTCTTC.